A single T cell receptor beta chain is shown here with its context. Germline V lookup: CDR1 SQVTM, CDR2 ANQGSEA. The V end was cut by 5 bases, the J end by 3 bases, with 13 bases between. The CDR3 contains 13 residues. TCRdb keeps only in-frame clones here, not all; method: immunoSEQ multiplex PCR. The sample lists about 110,000 clones, 90% occurring once. These data are taken from a study of control samples from healthy donors and cancer patients. This sequence originates from a human donor in good health. The donor label of this sample is uncertain. The chain employs TRBV29-1 and TRBJ2-5, with D possibly TRBD2 on 5 matching bases. Specimen: blood. CDR3: CSVWTVQKETQYF. DNA of the CDR3: TGCAGCGTTTGGACTGTGCAAAAAGAGACCCAGTACTTC.